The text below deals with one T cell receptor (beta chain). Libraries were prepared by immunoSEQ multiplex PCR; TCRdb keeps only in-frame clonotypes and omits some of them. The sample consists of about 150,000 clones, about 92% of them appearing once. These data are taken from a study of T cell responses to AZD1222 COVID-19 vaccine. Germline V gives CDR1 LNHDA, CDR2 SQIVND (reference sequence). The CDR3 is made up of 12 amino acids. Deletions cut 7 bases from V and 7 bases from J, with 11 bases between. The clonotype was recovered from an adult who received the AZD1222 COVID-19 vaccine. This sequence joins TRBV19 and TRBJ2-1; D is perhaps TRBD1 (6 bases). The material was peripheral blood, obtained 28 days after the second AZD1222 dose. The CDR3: CASTNRGNEQFF. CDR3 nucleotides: TGTGCCAGTACTAATAGGGGGAATGAGCAGTTCTTC.